This T cell receptor (beta chain) stems from a study of PD-1 blockade in classical Hodgkin lymphoma. Relapses following autologous stem cell transplantation were seen in all patients, with brentuximab vedotin exposure varying. This clone was observed once. CDR1 is LGHNA, CDR2 YSLEER, per germline. The CDR3 has 20 residues. J lost 4 bases, V lost 0 bases, and 14 bases had no gene match. The assay was immunoSEQ multiplex PCR, and TCRdb's table has in-frame clones only and misses some. The profile shows tens of thousands of clones, roughly 80% of them singletons. The input for sequencing was peripheral blood mononuclear cells (PBMCs), taken before the second cycle of nivolumab. The chain links TRBV4-3 to TRBJ2-3; 12 nucleotides agree with TRBD2. The origin of this receptor is a human donor with classical Hodgkin lymphoma. CDR3 coding DNA: TGCGCCAGCAGCCAAGATCCCCCTAGCGGGGGGGCCGGAGCATCAGATACGCAGTATTTT. Protein: CASSQDPPSGGAGASDTQYF.